The TCR beta chain under discussion was sequenced for a study of blood T cell repertoires in COVID-19. Study in general: Spain, Italy and the United States supplied samples that represented acute and convalescent COVID-19. T cells, B-cell-depleted T cells, or PBMCs provided the cDNA or gDNA that served as material.

In the source study's methods: For nucleated cells, counts were estimated from reference gene primer amplification. Method: immunoSEQ multiplex PCR; TCRdb's copy keeps in-frame clones and lacks some. That table supplies the V and J calls and clone size; D and trimming were determined from the DNA. The table records some 70,000 clones, 80% to 90% of them present only once. Germline CDR1 reads ENHRY; CDR2 reads SYGVKD. CDR3 length: 15 amino acids. V shed 3 bases, J shed 8 bases, and the junction held 12 bases outside the gene matches. The chain employs TRBV10-3 and TRBJ1-1, with 7 bases aligning to TRBD1. The sequencing input was peripheral blood. The clonotype was recovered from a woman aged 60-75 years with acute or convalescent COVID-19. The CDR3: CAISDYGTANKEAFF. As DNA, the CDR3 is TGTGCCATCAGTGATTATGGGACAGCGAACAAGGAAGCTTTCTTT.